This TCR beta chain was captured by sequencing in a study of cytomegalovirus exposure and HLA in healthy donors. The CDR3 loop spans 17 amino acids. PCR employed 60 Vbeta and 13 Jbeta primers. Produced via immunoSEQ multiplex PCR; TCRdb's table is partial and in-frame only. This table holds roughly 130,000 clones, about 84% found once. Study outcomes and limitations: A later analysis showed HLA-associated TCR beta chains outstripping equally common others in clonal expansion.

Concerning this clone: Its target is unknown.

The sequence came from a boy between 10 and 17 years old in good health and CMV-seronegative. V gene TRBV21-1 combines with J gene TRBJ1-1. TRBV21-1 has pseudogene status. The sequencing sample was made of PBMCs. The CDR3, as DNA: TGTGCCAGCAGCCCACGAGCGGAGGGTTGGGTGAACACTGAAGCTTTCTTT. Translating it yields CASSPRAEGWVNTEAFF.